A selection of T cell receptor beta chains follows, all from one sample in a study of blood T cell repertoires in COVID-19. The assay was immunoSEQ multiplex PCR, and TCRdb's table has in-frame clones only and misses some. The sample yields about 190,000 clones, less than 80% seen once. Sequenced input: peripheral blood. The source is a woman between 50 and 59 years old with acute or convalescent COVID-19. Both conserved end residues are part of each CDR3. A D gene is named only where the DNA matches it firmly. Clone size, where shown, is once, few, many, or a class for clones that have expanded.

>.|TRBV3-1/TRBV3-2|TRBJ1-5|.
CASSHSRNRDRQPQHF
TGTGCCAGCAGCCACAGTAGAAACAGGGACCGGCAGCCCCAGCATTTT
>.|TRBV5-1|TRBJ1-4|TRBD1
CASSLGDSDTQKLFF
TGCGCCAGCAGCTTGGGGGACAGTGATACTCAAAAACTGTTTTTT
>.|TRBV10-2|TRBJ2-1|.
CASSPPGGVKSVGNEQFF
TGCGCCAGCAGTCCCCCAGGAGGGGTAAAATCAGTAGGCAATGAGCAGTTCTTC
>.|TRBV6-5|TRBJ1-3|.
CASSSPGGGVGNTIYF
TGTGCCAGCAGTTCGCCGGGGGGGGGAGTTGGAAACACCATATATTTT
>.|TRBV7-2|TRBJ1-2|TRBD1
CASSFSGGTGYGYTF
TGTGCCAGCAGCTTTTCAGGGGGGACGGGCTATGGCTACACCTTC
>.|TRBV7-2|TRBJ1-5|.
CASSLARNSNQPQHF
TGTGCCAGCAGCTTAGCACGGAATAGCAATCAGCCTCAGCATTTT
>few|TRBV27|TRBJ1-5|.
CASSPSRGQPQHF
TGTGCCAGCAGCCCTTCCAGGGGTCAGCCCCAGCATTTT
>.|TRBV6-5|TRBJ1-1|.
CASSYHGRDEAFF
TGTGCCAGCAGTTATCACGGCCGGGATGAAGCTTTCTTT
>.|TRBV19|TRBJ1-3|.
CASRRERFSGNTIYF
TGTGCCAGCCGCCGGGAGCGGTTCTCTGGAAACACCATATATTTT
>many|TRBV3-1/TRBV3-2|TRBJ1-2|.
CASSQSSLYGYTF
TGTGCCAGCAGCCAATCGAGCCTCTATGGCTACACCTTC
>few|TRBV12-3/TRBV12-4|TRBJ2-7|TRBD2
CASSLGGGYEQYF
TGTGCCAGCTCACTGGGCGGGGGGTACGAGCAGTACTTC
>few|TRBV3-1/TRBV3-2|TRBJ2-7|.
CASSLYPGFVYEQYF
TGTGCCAGCAGCCTCTATCCCGGGTTTGTCTACGAGCAGTACTTC
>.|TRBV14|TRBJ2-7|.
CASSQERASYEQYF
TGTGCCAGCAGCCAGGAGCGGGCCAGCTACGAGCAGTACTTC
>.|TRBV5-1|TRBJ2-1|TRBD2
CASSLGTSGRMSYNEQFF
TGCGCCAGCAGCTTGGGTACTAGCGGGAGGATGTCCTACAATGAGCAGTTCTTC
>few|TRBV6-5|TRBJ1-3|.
CASSYTRTGEGNTIYF
TGTGCCAGCAGTTACACTCGTACAGGAGAAGGAAACACCATATATTTT
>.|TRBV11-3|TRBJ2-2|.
CASSPGSRGTGELFF
TGTGCCAGCAGCCCCGGGTCCCGGGGCACCGGGGAGCTGTTTTTT
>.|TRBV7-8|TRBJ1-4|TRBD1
CASSLALDRVEKLFF
TGTGCCAGCAGCTTAGCATTGGACAGGGTTGAAAAACTGTTTTTT
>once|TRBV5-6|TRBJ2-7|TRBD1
CASSRDRGQGEQYF
TGTGCCAGCAGTAGGGACAGGGGGCAAGGCGAGCAGTACTTC
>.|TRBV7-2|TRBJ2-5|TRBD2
CASSRAQREGGETQYF
TGTGCCAGCAGCAGAGCCCAGCGGGAGGGGGGAGAGACCCAGTACTTC
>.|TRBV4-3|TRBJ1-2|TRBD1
CASSQDLGQGRGYTF
TGCGCCAGCAGCCAAGATCTAGGACAGGGCAGGGGCTACACCTTC
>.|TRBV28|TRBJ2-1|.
CASSLSDSPQSSYNEQFF
TGTGCCAGCAGTTTATCTGACAGTCCCCAGAGCTCCTACAATGAGCAGTTCTTC
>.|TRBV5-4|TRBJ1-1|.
CASSLAAQMNTEAFF
TGTGCCAGCAGCTTGGCAGCACAGATGAACACTGAAGCTTTCTTT
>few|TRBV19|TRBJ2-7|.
CAAGGAHRDEQYF
TGTGCCGCCGGAGGGGCCCATAGGGACGAGCAGTACTTC
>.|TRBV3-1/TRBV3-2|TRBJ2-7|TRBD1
CASSQVGTGLYEQYF
TGTGCCAGCAGCCAAGTCGGGACAGGCCTCTACGAGCAGTACTTC
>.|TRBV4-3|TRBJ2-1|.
CASSQVWRASEQFF
TGCGCCAGCAGCCAAGTATGGCGGGCGTCGGAGCAGTTCTTC
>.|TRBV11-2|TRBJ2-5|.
CASSRDYQETQYF
TGTGCCAGCAGCCGGGATTACCAAGAGACCCAGTACTTC
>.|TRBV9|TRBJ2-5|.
CASSVMPGETQYF
TGTGCCAGCAGCGTAATGCCGGGGGAGACCCAGTACTTC
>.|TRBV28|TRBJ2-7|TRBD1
CASSFASLDRDHEQYF
TGTGCCAGCAGTTTCGCTTCACTGGACAGGGACCACGAGCAGTACTTC
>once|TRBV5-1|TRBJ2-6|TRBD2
CASSRGLAGALSGANVLTF
TGCGCCAGCAGCCGTGGACTAGCGGGGGCCTTGTCTGGGGCCAACGTCCTGACTTTC
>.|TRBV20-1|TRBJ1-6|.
CSASRGWAPLHF
TGCAGTGCTAGTAGGGGTTGGGCACCCCTCCACTTT
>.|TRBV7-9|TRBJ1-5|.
CASSLAEGTPQHF
TGTGCCAGCAGCTTAGCGGAGGGAACGCCCCAGCATTTT
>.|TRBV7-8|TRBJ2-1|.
CASSLEYPRGYNEQFF
TGTGCCAGCAGCTTAGAGTATCCCAGGGGTTACAATGAGCAGTTCTTC
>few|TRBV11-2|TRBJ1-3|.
CASSLAGGGNTIYF
TGTGCCAGCAGCTTAGCCGGCGGAGGAAACACCATATATTTT
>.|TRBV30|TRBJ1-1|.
CAWSVQAGRGTEAFF
TGTGCCTGGAGTGTACAGGCAGGGCGGGGCACTGAAGCTTTCTTT
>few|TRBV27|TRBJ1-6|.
CASSFLGGGQSPLHF
TGTGCCAGCAGTTTCCTCGGGGGAGGACAATCACCCCTCCACTTT
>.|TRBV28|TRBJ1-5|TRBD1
CASSRDRGETQPQHF
TGTGCCAGCAGTCGAGACAGGGGAGAGACTCAGCCCCAGCATTTT
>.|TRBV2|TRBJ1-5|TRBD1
CASTGTGSQPQHF
TGTGCCAGCACAGGGACAGGGTCTCAGCCCCAGCATTTT
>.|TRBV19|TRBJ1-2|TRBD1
CASSIGSPGTETYGYTF
TGTGCCAGTAGTATAGGATCCCCCGGGACAGAGACTTATGGCTACACCTTC
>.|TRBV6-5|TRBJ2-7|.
CASSEGTPQYYEQYF
TGTGCCAGCTCAGAAGGGACACCTCAGTACTACGAGCAGTACTTC
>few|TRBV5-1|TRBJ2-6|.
CASSLQGLSGANVLTF
TGCGCCAGCAGCTTACAGGGCTTATCTGGGGCCAACGTCCTGACTTTC
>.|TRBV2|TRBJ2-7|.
CASIKDSEQYF
TGTGCCAGCATTAAGGACAGCGAGCAGTACTTC
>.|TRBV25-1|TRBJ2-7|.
CASGGPREQYF
TGTGCCAGTGGGGGCCCAAGGGAGCAGTACTTC
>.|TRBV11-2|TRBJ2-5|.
CASSTAGGKTKTQYF
TGTGCCAGCAGTACGGCAGGGGGGAAAACGAAGACCCAGTACTTC
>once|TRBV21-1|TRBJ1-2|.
CASSKRQGATYGYTF
TGTGCCAGCAGCAAAAGACAGGGCGCTACTTATGGCTACACCTTC
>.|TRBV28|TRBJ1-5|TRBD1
CASSSPQDRANQPQHF
TGTGCCAGCAGTTCTCCCCAGGACAGGGCGAATCAGCCCCAGCATTTT
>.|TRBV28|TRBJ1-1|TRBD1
CASTILKGAGLTEAFF
TGTGCCAGCACCATACTCAAGGGGGCAGGCCTGACTGAAGCTTTCTTT
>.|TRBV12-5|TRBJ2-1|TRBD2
CASGLVLFPSTSGGYNEQFF
TGTGCTAGTGGTTTGGTACTCTTTCCGTCGACTAGCGGGGGTTACAATGAGCAGTTCTTC
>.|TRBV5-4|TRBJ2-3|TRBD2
CASSEPGLGKDTQYF
TGTGCCAGCAGTGAACCGGGACTAGGTAAAGATACGCAGTATTTT
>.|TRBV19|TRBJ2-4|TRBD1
CASSRQGGKNIQYF
TGTGCCAGTAGTAGACAGGGGGGCAAAAACATTCAGTACTTC
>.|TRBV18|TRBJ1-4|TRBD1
CASSPLTGTGSSEKLFF
TGTGCCAGCTCGCCTTTAACCGGGACAGGGTCATCCGAAAAACTGTTTTTT
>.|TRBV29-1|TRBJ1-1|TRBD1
CSVSAGGNTEAFF
TGCAGCGTTAGCGCAGGGGGGAACACTGAAGCTTTCTTT
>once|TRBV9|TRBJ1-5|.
CASSRGEGRNQPQHF
TGTGCCAGCAGCCGGGGGGAGGGCCGCAATCAGCCCCAGCATTTT
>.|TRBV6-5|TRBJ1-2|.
CASSRFRGNYGYTF
TGTGCCAGCAGTCGCTTTAGGGGGAACTATGGCTACACCTTC
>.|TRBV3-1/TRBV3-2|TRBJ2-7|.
CASSPFDRSYEQYF
TGTGCCAGCAGCCCATTCGACAGAAGTTACGAGCAGTACTTC
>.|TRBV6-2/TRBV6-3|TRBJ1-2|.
CASSYSMAYGYTF
TGTGCCAGCAGTTACTCGATGGCCTATGGCTACACCTTC
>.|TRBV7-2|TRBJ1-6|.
CASSLAPEVSYNSPLHF
TGTGCCAGCAGCTTAGCGCCCGAGGTCTCCTATAATTCACCCCTCCACTTT
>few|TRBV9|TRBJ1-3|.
CASSVDPTGMSSGNTIYF
TGTGCCAGCAGCGTAGACCCGACAGGAATGAGCTCTGGAAACACCATATATTTT